This T cell receptor beta chain was identified in a study of human T cells and chemical hapten exposure. Across the study: Patch tests containing 0.01% DPC, applied to the upper back, were read at 6 days. General study results and limits: The formation of large CDR3 similarity clusters by expanded TCRs significantly exceeded that of controls. Counts of TCRs expanded at PT1 correlated positively with patch test score.

A remark on this clonotype: Its cognate antigen is unknown.

In germline, CDR1 is SQVTM, CDR2 ANQGSEA. This CDR3 contains 12 residues. J gave up 4 bases and V 7 bases, and 1 base lay outside the gene matches. From the RACE reads, TCRdb called clonotypes with MiXCR, one entry per CDR3 protein. The table includes a few hundred thousand distinct CDR3 sequences, roughly 6% detected once. Time point given: pre-sensitization, week 0. Treatment specified: therapeutic diphenylcyclopropenone sensitization with weekly scalp DPC. Unfractionated whole blood yielded the extracted total RNA. This receptor was obtained from a young woman with alopecia areata. Some clones in this sample may be carry-over from other donors' samples. The rearrangement links TRBV29-1 to TRBJ1-1; 12 bases are a match to TRBD1. Sample: whole blood, taken in connection with sensitization to the hapten diphenylcyclopropenone (DPC). The CDR3 coding sequence is TGCAGCGGGGGACAGGGGGCCACTGAAGCTTTCTTT. Protein product: CSGGQGATEAFF.